Each of the 13 T cell receptor beta chains below was sequenced from the same sample in a study of Graves' ophthalmopathy and Graves' hyperthyroidism. Amplifying from RNA transcripts, the study obtained TCR beta CDR3 regions. HTBI primers were used in a first-round RT-PCR, which preceded a second-round multiplex PCR. Via MiXCR, TCRdb re-called the multiplex PCR reads, giving one row per CDR3 protein. The sample holds about 620,000 distinct CDR3 sequences, roughly 20% seen once. The source material was peripheral blood. These receptors came from a woman in her late teens or twenties with stable Graves' hyperthyroidism. Some clones in this sample may be carry-over from other donors' samples.

This clonotype was seen ten or more times. The V and J genes are TRBV4-1 and TRBJ1-5; D gene unclear. This CDR3 region has 14 residues. Trimming took off 4 bases at V and 4 bases at J, with 11 bases between the two ends. Germline CDR1 MGHRA, CDR2 YSYEKL. The CDR3 reads CASSPWAVNQPQHF. CDR3 DNA: TGCGCCAGCAGCCCCTGGGCGGTAAATCAGCCCCAGCATTTT.

Many counts were recorded for this clonotype. The CDR3 reads CSADRTELEAFF. The CDR3 region has the DNA TGCAGTGCTGATCGGACAGAGCTTGAAGCTTTCTTT. The gene calls are TRBV20-1 and TRBJ1-1, with a weak D call TRBD1 (6 bases). CDR3 length: 12 amino acids. The germline CDR1 and CDR2 sequences are DFQATT and SNEGSKA (reference sequence). V dropped 5 bases and J dropped 7 bases, with 14 bases sitting between them.

This clonotype was picked up many times. The rearrangement joins TRBV11-2 to TRBJ2-5, with D uncertain. Looked up from germline, CDR1 is SGHAT and CDR2 is FQNNGV. The germline V and J ends were trimmed by 1 base and 10 bases, with 7 bases remaining between them. CDR3 size: 11 residues. CDR3 in amino acids: CASSLGWDQYF. In DNA form, the CDR3 reads TGTGCCAGCAGCTTAGGTTGGGACCAGTACTTC.

This clonotype was seen many times. The CDR3 reads CASSYRGAEEHEQYF. The CDR3 bases are TGTGCCAGCAGTTACCGGGGGGCTGAGGAGCACGAGCAGTACTTC. The chain has TRBV6-5 and TRBJ2-7, with D perhaps matching TRBD2 (7 bases). Germline V gives CDR1 MNHEY, CDR2 SVGAGI. The V end lost 2 bases, the J end lost 5 bases, and 16 bases lay between the germline ends. The CDR3 is 15 residues long.

This clonotype was recorded at least ten times. A much more abundant neighbour one base away suggests this may be a read error. V usage is TRBV7-2 and J usage is TRBJ2-7; D is undetermined. V was clipped by 4 bases and J by 0 bases, with 4 bases between them. Germline loops: CDR1 SGHTA, CDR2 FQGNSA. The CDR3 totals 12 residues. CDR3 in amino acids: CASSWASYEQYF. The CDR3 region has the DNA TGTGCCAGCAGCTGGGCCTCCTACGAGCAGTACTTC.

This clonotype was seen repeatedly, ten times or more. This rearrangement joins TRBV28 to TRBJ2-7; D might be TRBD1 (5 bases). The germline gives CDR1 MDHEN, CDR2 SYDVKM. The CDR3 runs 12 residues. V was trimmed by 6 bases and J by 6 bases, leaving 12 bases between them. CDR3 DNA: TGTGCCAGCAGCAAGACAGTCGGCGAGCAGTACTTC. Protein product: CASSKTVGEQYF.

This clonotype came up many times. V and J are TRBV7-2 and TRBJ2-5; 7 bases agree with TRBD1. The germline gives CDR1 SGHTA, CDR2 FQGNSA. The CDR3 has 17 residues. Germline trimming cut 5 bases from V and 4 bases from J; bases unmatched to any gene: 16. The CDR3 loop is CASSTRIGTAWGETQYF. The CDR3 DNA reads TGTGCCAGCAGCACCAGGATCGGGACAGCTTGGGGAGAGACCCAGTACTTC.

This clonotype was observed at least ten times. The chain couples TRBV25-1 to TRBJ2-6; 8 positions agree with TRBD2. V was pared by 0 bases and J by 2 bases, with 15 bases of the junction left unmatched. This CDR3 contains 21 residues. Germline values: CDR1 MGHDK, CDR2 SYGVNS. The CDR3 loop reads CASSEYMETSALSAGANVLTF. In DNA form, the CDR3 reads TGTGCCAGCAGTGAATATATGGAGACTAGCGCCCTGTCGGCTGGGGCCAACGTCCTGACTTTC.

Notes on this clonotype: One end of the junction varies from germline; a read error may be responsible. V gene TRBV11-2 combines with J gene TRBJ1-5; a possible D gene is TRBD1 (6 bases). CDR3 length: 15 amino acids. Germline CDR1 SGHAT, CDR2 FQNNGV. Here the CDR3 DNA reads TGTGCCAGCAGCCTAGATCTAGGGGGTGCCCAGCCCCAGCATTTT. Translated, it gives CASSLDLGGAQPQHF.

This clonotype came up many times. The J gene is TRBJ1-1, the V gene TRBV7-9; D ambiguous. V was trimmed by 1 base and J by 7 bases, leaving 13 bases between them. Germline V gene data show CDR1 as SEHNR and CDR2 as FQNEAQ (reference sequence). The CDR3 loop spans 14 amino acids. The CDR3 coding sequence is TGTGCCAGCAGCTTAGGTCTTCAGACCAGTGAAGCTTTCTTT. As protein: CASSLGLQTSEAFF. Together with reference TRBV7-9 and TRBJ1-1, the CDR3 gives the full variable domain: DTGVSQNPRHKITKRGQNVTFRCDPISEHNRLYWYRQTLGQGPEFLTYFQNEAQLEKSRLLSDRFSAERPKGSFSTLEIQRTEQGDSAMYLCASSLGLQTSEAFFGQGTRLTVV.

This chain links TRBV5-5 with TRBJ2-5; TRBD2 aligns across 10 bases. V gave up 1 base and J gave up 6 bases; unmatched junction bases: 6. This CDR3 is 15 amino acids long. CDR1 SGHKS and CDR2 YYEKEE come from the germline V gene (reference sequence). The CDR3 coding sequence is TGTGCCAGCAGCTTGTTGCTAGCGGGAGCCAAGACCCAGTACTTC. This translates into CASSLLLAGAKTQYF.

In its sample, this clonotype was seen many times. V and J are TRBV29-1 and TRBJ1-1, with 8 bases aligning to TRBD1. Looked up from germline, CDR1 is SQVTM and CDR2 is ANQGSEA. This CDR3 has 14 residues. J was trimmed by 4 bases and V by 3 bases; bases with no gene match: 7. The CDR3 bases are TGCAGCGTTGAGTTAGGACAGGGTAGCACTGAAGCTTTCTTT. Its protein is CSVELGQGSTEAFF.

This clonotype was counted many times. This chain uses TRBV28 with TRBJ1-1; perhaps TRBD1 as D (6 bases). V was pared by 2 bases and J by 4 bases, with 14 bases between. Looked up from germline, CDR1 is MDHEN and CDR2 is SYDVKM. The CDR3 loop spans 15 amino acids. CDR3 amino acids: CASSLTETGGTEAFF. The CDR3 DNA sequence: TGTGCCAGCAGTTTAACCGAGACAGGCGGCACTGAAGCTTTCTTT. Full variable domain (outside the CDR3, taken from reference TRBV28 and TRBJ1-1): DVKVTQSSRYLVKRTGEKVFLECVQDMDHENMFWYRQDPGLGLRLIYFSYDVKMKEKGDIPEGYSVSREKKERFSLILESASTNQTSMYLCASSLTETGGTEAFFGQGTRLTVV.